These 15 T cell receptor beta chains came from one sample sequenced in a study of shared clonotypes between healthy human individuals. Assay used: immunoSEQ multiplex PCR; TCRdb lists only in-frame clones, some missing. The sample includes around 2.1 million clones, about 92% of them seen just once. Naive CD8 populations comprised CD45RO-negative cells positively selected for CCR7, excluding terminally differentiated effector memory CD45RA+ cells. The sample comprised naive CD8+ T cells from PBMCs. The source is a young man in good health. Some clones in this sample may be carry-over from other donors' samples.

V is TRBV15 and J is TRBJ1-3; D is uncertain. The CDR3 length is 14 residues. Germline V CDR1 and CDR2: LNHNV, YYDKDF (reference sequence). Trimming stripped 5 bases from V and 7 bases from J, with 15 bases between. DNA for the CDR3: TGTGCCACCAGCTCTCGAGAGGAGGTGAACACCATATATTTT. Encoded protein: CATSSREEVNTIYF.

CDR3 nucleotides: TGTGCCAGCAGCCTAAGGAGCGGGAGTTACCACCGGGAGCTGTTTTTT. Its translation: CASSLRSGSYHRELFF. The chain has TRBV6-6 and TRBJ2-2, with TRBD2 identical over 8 bases. This CDR3 has 16 residues. Losses at the gene ends were 6 bases for V and 9 bases for J; bases not matched to a gene: 15. Per the germline V gene, CDR1 is MNHNY and CDR2 is SVGAGI (reference sequence).

This CDR3 is CASSPRGTSGIVEQFF. The CDR3 bases are TGCGCCAGCAGCCCCCGTGGGACTAGCGGGATAGTTGAGCAGTTCTTC. The chain couples TRBV4-1 to TRBJ2-1; 13 bases are shared with TRBD2. This CDR3 spans 16 amino acids. After removal of 4 bases from V and 9 bases from J, the junction contained 9 bases not matched to a gene. Germline CDR1 is MGHRA and CDR2 is YSYEKL.

The CDR3 loop is CATSRYDPWQLPNYGYTF. CDR3 sequence (DNA): TGTGCCACCAGCCGGTACGATCCGTGGCAGCTACCTAACTATGGCTACACCTTC. The genes are TRBV15 and TRBJ1-2; D not certain. V shed 5 bases and J shed 0 bases, with 22 bases lying between them. Per the germline V gene, CDR1 is LNHNV and CDR2 is YYDKDF (reference sequence). This CDR3 region has 18 residues.

CDR3 protein: CASSVPGHANTEAFF. The DNA for the CDR3 is TGCGCCAGCAGCGTACCGGGACACGCGAACACTGAAGCTTTCTTT. The chain recombines TRBV5-1 with TRBJ1-1; possibly TRBD1 for D (6 bases). Between the trimmed V and J ends, which lost 4 bases and 1 base, there was a span of 14 bases. CDR3 length: 15 amino acids. The germline gives CDR1 SGHRS, CDR2 YFSETQ.

The genes are TRBV4-3 and TRBJ2-1; 13 bases map to TRBD2. V lost 0 bases, J lost 8 bases, and 10 bases stayed unmatched. The CDR3 is 18 amino acids. Germline CDR1 is LGHNA and CDR2 is YSLEER. As DNA, the CDR3 is TGCGCCAGCAGCCAAGATAATGCCGGGACTAGCGGGATATATGAGCAGTTCTTC. Encoded protein: CASSQDNAGTSGIYEQFF.

The chain recombines TRBV28 with TRBJ2-5; D remains ambiguous. The length of the CDR3 is 12 residues. Germline V gene lookup returns CDR1 MDHEN and CDR2 SYDVKM. The V gene lost 4 bases and the J gene lost 5 bases, with 8 bases spanning the gap. This CDR3 reads CASSSPGETQYF. In DNA, the CDR3 is TGTGCCAGCAGTTCCCCCGGGGAGACCCAGTACTTC. The full variable domain, its missing parts supplied by reference TRBV28 and TRBJ2-5, is DVKVTQSSRYLVKRTGEKVFLECVQDMDHENMFWYRQDPGLGLRLIYFSYDVKMKEKGDIPEGYSVSREKKERFSLILESASTNQTSMYLCASSSPGETQYFGPGTRLLVL.

The rearrangement joins TRBV27 to TRBJ1-4, with no clear D. This CDR3 has 14 residues. Trimming stripped 5 bases from V and 12 bases from J, with 19 bases between. Germline V gives CDR1 MNHEY, CDR2 SMNVEV (reference sequence). In DNA, the CDR3 is TGTGCCAGCAGTCGGAAGCTTGGAGGGATGGAACTGTTTTTT. Its protein is CASSRKLGGMELFF. The full variable domain, its missing parts supplied by reference TRBV27 and TRBJ1-4, is EAQVTQNPRYLITVTGKKLTVTCSQNMNHEYMSWYRQDPGLGLRQIYYSMNVEVTDKGDVPEGYKVSRKEKRNFPLILESPSPNQTSLYFCASSRKLGGMELFFGSGTQLSVL.

The V and J genes are TRBV6-1 and TRBJ1-3; no firm D call. The CDR3 spans 12 residues. The V end was cut by 7 bases, the J end by 4 bases, with 8 bases between. Germline V gene data show CDR1 as MNHNS and CDR2 as SASEGT. The CDR3 spells CASTPSGNTIYF. CDR3 coding DNA: TGTGCCAGCACCCCCTCGGGAAACACCATATATTTT.

The chain has TRBV5-1 and TRBJ2-3; the match to TRBD2 covers 10 bases. The trim removed 2 bases at V and 9 bases at J, leaving 12 bases unmatched. CDR3 size: 16 residues. Per germline, CDR1 SGHRS and CDR2 YFSETQ. The CDR3 DNA is TGCGCCAGCAGCTTAATTAAGCGGGAGGGCCGGGACACGCAGTATTTT. Protein product: CASSLIKREGRDTQYF.

The V call is TRBV9, the J call TRBJ1-2, with TRBD1 matching over 7 bases. Germline V CDR1 and CDR2: SGDLS, YYNGEE. Losses at the gene ends were 2 bases for V and 5 bases for J; bases not matched to a gene: 9. The CDR3 is made up of 15 amino acids. CDR3 amino acids: CASSVTGVTVYGYTF. In DNA form, the CDR3 reads TGTGCCAGCAGCGTTACAGGGGTGACGGTGTATGGCTACACCTTC.

This clone has a single count. This chain connects TRBV7-6 to TRBJ1-4, with 11 positions matching TRBD1. The CDR3 has 16 residues. CDR1 is SGHVS, CDR2 FNYEAQ, per germline. After removal of 2 bases from V and 5 bases from J, the junction contained 4 bases not matched to a gene. CDR3 loop: CASSLRTGGLNEKLFF. CDR3 DNA sequence: TGTGCCAGCAGCTTAAGGACAGGGGGCCTCAATGAAAAACTGTTTTTT.

The chain employs TRBV2 and TRBJ2-7; no firm D call. Trimming pared 10 bases from V and 5 bases from J, leaving 21 bases between. Germline CDR1 reads SNHLY; CDR2 reads FYNNEI. The CDR3 runs 14 residues. CDR3 residues: CATYGPTEWNEQYF. CDR3 bases: TGTGCCACCTACGGACCCACCGAATGGAACGAGCAGTACTTC.

This clone was seen once. This chain joins TRBV13 and TRBJ2-4; 9 bases agree with TRBD1. The CDR3 sequence is 16 residues long. Germline loops: CDR1 PRHDT, CDR2 FYEKMQ (reference sequence). The trim removed 2 bases at V and 0 bases at J, leaving 2 bases unmatched. The CDR3 DNA reads as TGTGCCAGCAGCTTATGGACAGGGGTAGCCAAAAACATTCAGTACTTC. Encoded protein: CASSLWTGVAKNIQYF.

The V and J genes are TRBV28 and TRBJ1-5; TRBD1 might be the D (5 bases). Between the trimmed V and J ends, which lost 4 bases and 3 bases, there was a span of 10 bases. Germline CDR1 and CDR2: MDHEN and SYDVKM. This CDR3 contains 14 residues. Written as DNA, the CDR3 is TGTGCCAGCAGTTCCGGGGCCCTCAATCAGCCCCAGCATTTT. It codes for CASSSGALNQPQHF.